The 29 T cell receptor beta chains reported below all come from one sample, sequenced in a study of cytotoxic CD8 clonotypes in ibrutinib-treated CLL. Profiled with immunoSEQ multiplex PCR; TCRdb holds only in-frame clones, not every one. The sample includes 200,000 to 250,000 clones, 60% to 80% of them seen just once. The specimen was PBMCs, collected after 12 months of ibrutinib treatment. All receptors derive from a human donor with chronic lymphocytic leukemia.

The rearrangement joins TRBV4-1 to TRBJ1-3; D is undetermined. V was shortened by 2 bases and J by 2 bases, with 16 bases between the two germline ends. The germline V gene encodes CDR1 MGHRA and CDR2 YSYEKL. This CDR3 has 17 amino acids. The CDR3 here is CASSQPPLGRAGNTIYF. The CDR3 DNA follows: TGCGCCAGCAGCCAACCCCCGTTGGGGAGGGCTGGAAACACCATATATTTT.

The chain uses TRBV7-9 and TRBJ2-6; D unclear. V lost 5 bases and J 4 bases, leaving 12 bases between the germline ends. The CDR3 spans 15 residues. Germline assignment: CDR1 SEHNR and CDR2 FQNEAQ (reference sequence). CDR3 DNA: TGTGCCAGCAGCCGGATCCAAATCGGGGCCAACGTCCTGACTTTC. Its translation is CASSRIQIGANVLTF.

The chain's CDR3 is CASTPKGVTGYTF. DNA for the CDR3: TGTGCCAGCACCCCGAAAGGGGTGACTGGCTACACCTTC. The chain carries TRBV25-1 and TRBJ1-2, with D possibly TRBD1 on 5 matching bases. Germline V gene data show CDR1 as MGHDK and CDR2 as SYGVNS. Trimming removed 7 bases from V and 7 bases from J, with 16 bases in between. The length of the CDR3 is 13 residues.

The genes are TRBV6-4 and TRBJ1-1, with D possibly matching TRBD1 (6 bases). Germline lookup yields CDR1 MRHNA and CDR2 SNTAGT. The CDR3 spans 13 residues. The V gene lost 5 bases and the J gene lost 1 base, with 8 bases spanning the gap. The CDR3: CASSSDRNTEAFF. CDR3 DNA sequence: TGTGCCAGCAGTTCGGACAGGAACACTGAAGCTTTCTTT.

The DNA for the CDR3 is TGTGCCAGCTCAATTGGCTCGGGGGCAACTAATGAAAAACTGTTTTTT. Translating gives CASSIGSGATNEKLFF. V usage is TRBV18 and J usage is TRBJ1-4; perhaps TRBD1 as D (5 bases). CDR3 size: 16 residues. Germline V gene sequence: CDR1 KGHSH, CDR2 LQKENI. The germline V and J ends were trimmed by 5 bases and 0 bases, with 13 bases remaining between them.

Only one count was recorded for this clone. This chain links TRBV6-1 with TRBJ1-2; D not resolved. V was pared by 2 bases and J by 3 bases, with 13 bases between. This CDR3 region has 15 residues. CDR1 is MNHNS, CDR2 SASEGT, per germline. The CDR3 DNA follows: TGTGCCAGCAGTGAAACTGCGGTTGCGGACTATGGCTACACCTTC. Translation gives CASSETAVADYGYTF.

This clone showed up just once. The chain couples TRBV5-4 to TRBJ2-1; 9 positions agree with TRBD2. This CDR3 comprises 15 residues. The V gene's germline CDR1 is SGHNT and CDR2 YYREEE (reference sequence). V gave up 6 bases and J gave up 7 bases; unmatched junction bases: 11. The CDR3 sequence is CASKPSGDPWNEQFF. The CDR3 nucleotides read TGTGCCAGCAAACCTAGCGGGGACCCGTGGAATGAGCAGTTCTTC.

The rearrangement uses TRBV29-1 and TRBJ2-4; D is unclear. Germline V gene lookup returns CDR1 SQVTM and CDR2 ANQGSEA. This CDR3 is 10 amino acids long. V was trimmed by 5 bases and J by 8 bases, leaving 7 bases between them. The CDR3 DNA reads TGCAGCGTTCGGTGGGACATTCAGTACTTC. It specifies CSVRWDIQYF.

The rearrangement uses TRBV1 and TRBJ2-1. TRBV1 is deemed a pseudogene. The CDR3 extends over 17 amino acids. CDR3 in amino acids: CTSSQGPPSFSYNEQFF. Written as DNA, the CDR3 is TGCACCAGCAGCCAGGGACCCCCTAGCTTTTCTTACAATGAGCAGTTCTTC.

V gene TRBV11-3 combines with J gene TRBJ2-1, with a possible D match to TRBD1 (6 bases). The V end lost 3 bases, the J end lost 9 bases, and 9 bases lay between the germline ends. From germline, CDR1 is SGHNT and CDR2 YENEEA. The CDR3 has 12 residues. The CDR3 spells CASSFTGLEQFF. In DNA, the CDR3 is TGTGCCAGCAGCTTCACAGGGCTTGAGCAGTTCTTC.

The chain carries TRBV9 and TRBJ1-6, with TRBD1 identical over 8 bases. Germline lookup yields CDR1 SGDLS and CDR2 YYNGEE. This CDR3 has 15 amino acids. V dropped 2 bases and J dropped 8; count of bases not matched to a gene: 6. The CDR3 is CASSVGGQDYSPLHF. The CDR3 DNA follows: TGTGCCAGCAGCGTGGGGGGACAGGACTATTCACCCCTCCACTTT.

This chain uses TRBV5-1 with TRBJ2-7; TRBD1 agrees at 12 bases. This CDR3 spans 19 amino acids. J was trimmed by 0 bases and V by 4 bases; bases with no gene match: 14. Germline-derived CDR1 and CDR2 are SGHRS and YFSETQ. CDR3 region: CASSKPPGQGARSSYEQYF. CDR3 nucleotide sequence: TGCGCCAGCAGCAAACCCCCGGGACAGGGGGCGCGAAGCTCCTACGAGCAGTACTTC.

The chain recombines TRBV11-3 with TRBJ2-2, with no clear D. Trimming took off 1 base at V and 5 bases at J, with 5 bases between the two ends. Germline V gene sequence: CDR1 SGHNT, CDR2 YENEEA. CDR3 length equals 13 residues. CDR3 in DNA: TGTGCCAGCAGCTTAGGGCATACCGGGGAGCTGTTTTTT. It specifies CASSLGHTGELFF.

This clone was seen repeatedly, ten times or more. The V call is TRBV19, the J call TRBJ1-5; no definite D call. Deletions cut 1 base from V and 4 bases from J, with 8 bases between. This CDR3 contains 14 residues. Looked up from germline, CDR1 is LNHDA and CDR2 is SQIVND (reference sequence). DNA for the CDR3: TGTGCCAGTAGTATAGGGCGGATAAATCAGCCCCAGCATTTT. It specifies CASSIGRINQPQHF.

There are a few counts of this clone. This rearrangement joins TRBV10-3 to TRBJ1-6, with TRBD1 matching 7 bases. This CDR3 contains 13 residues. Germline V gene data show CDR1 as ENHRY and CDR2 as SYGVKD. V shed 6 bases, J shed 10 bases, and the junction held 6 bases outside the gene matches. CDR3 protein: CAIRVEGASPLHF. The CDR3 coding sequence is TGTGCCATCAGAGTGGAGGGGGCCTCACCCCTCCACTTT.

The rearrangement uses TRBV28 and TRBJ2-5; no definite D call. From germline, CDR1 is MDHEN and CDR2 SYDVKM. There are 13 residues in the CDR3. Trimming left V 6 bases short and J 5 bases short, with 13 bases between. CDR3 sequence (DNA): TGTGCCAGCAGGTCAGGAGCGTGGGAGACCCAGTACTTC. Translation gives CASRSGAWETQYF.

This chain connects TRBV5-1 to TRBJ2-7; TRBD2 is a possible D gene (6 bases). This CDR3 contains 17 residues. Trimming took 4 bases from V and 0 from J, leaving 20 bases between them. CDR1 is SGHRS, CDR2 YFSETQ, per germline. CDR3 DNA: TGCGCCAGCAGCCGCGTACCCACGCCGGGAGACTCCTACGAGCAGTACTTC. Its protein is CASSRVPTPGDSYEQYF.

The CDR3 region is CASSEFGDPNYGYTF. In DNA, the CDR3 is TGTGCCAGCAGTGAGTTCGGGGACCCTAACTATGGCTACACCTTC. The chain carries TRBV6-1 and TRBJ1-2, with D tentatively TRBD1 (5 bases). The CDR3 totals 15 residues. V was trimmed by 3 bases and J by 0 bases, leaving 11 bases between them. The germline V gene has CDR1 MNHNS and CDR2 SASEGT.

Worth noting for this clone: An end of the junction does not agree with germline; a read error may underlie this. The chain uses TRBV14 and TRBJ2-7; D tentatively fits TRBD1 or TRBD2 (5 bases each). The CDR3 is made up of 11 amino acids. Per the germline V gene, CDR1 is SGHDN and CDR2 is FVKESK. CDR3 DNA: TGTGCCAGCAGCAACCCGGGGCAGGCCGTTTTC. This translates into CASSNPGQAVF.

The V call is TRBV18, the J call TRBJ2-5; D remains unclear. The CDR3 sequence is 15 residues long. Deletions cut 1 base from V and 1 base from J, with 10 bases between. Germline loops: CDR1 KGHSH, CDR2 LQKENI. CDR3: CASSPLGGTQETQYF. The DNA of the CDR3 is TGTGCCAGCTCACCACTGGGCGGAACCCAAGAGACCCAGTACTTC.

The count of this clone is one. The J gene is TRBJ1-2, the V gene TRBV30; D remains ambiguous. V lost 0 bases and J lost 7, with 18 bases in between. The CDR3 extends over 15 amino acids. Germline V gives CDR1 GTSNPN, CDR2 SVGIG (reference sequence). The CDR3 DNA reads TGTGCCTGGAGTGTAAGGACCCTTGAGTCTGCTGGCTACACCTTC. Translating gives CAWSVRTLESAGYTF.

This clone was recorded once. V is TRBV2 and J is TRBJ1-3; 8 bases align to TRBD1. The CDR3 extends over 15 amino acids. Germline assignment: CDR1 SNHLY and CDR2 FYNNEI. Trimming took 5 bases from V and 0 from J; bases not matched to a gene: 3. Here the CDR3 reads CASSIDRGSGNTIYF. The CDR3 region has the DNA TGTGCCAGCAGTATCGACAGGGGCTCTGGAAACACCATATATTTT.

There are a few counts of this clone. The chain uses TRBV4-1 and TRBJ1-5; TRBD1 might be the D (5 bases). V gave up 0 bases and J gave up 7 bases, with 13 bases separating them. Germline values: CDR1 MGHRA, CDR2 YSYEKL. The CDR3 length is 15 residues. The CDR3 spells CASSQDGGGRQPQHF. CDR3 DNA: TGCGCCAGCAGCCAAGACGGTGGGGGGAGGCAGCCCCAGCATTTT.

The rearrangement joins TRBV4-1 to TRBJ2-1; perhaps TRBD2 as D (6 bases). The V gene lost 0 bases and the J gene lost 3 bases, with 6 bases spanning the gap. Germline V CDR1 and CDR2: MGHRA, YSYEKL. The CDR3 is made up of 14 amino acids. CDR3 bases: TGCGCCAGCAGCCAAGAGGGGGGCTACAATGAGCAGTTCTTC. Translation gives CASSQEGGYNEQFF.

The chain joins TRBV20-1 to TRBJ2-1; no definite D call. The CDR3 contains 8 residues. Trimming took 1 base from V and 15 from J, leaving 4 bases between them. Looked up from germline, CDR1 is DFQATT and CDR2 is SNEGSKA (reference sequence). The CDR3 reads CSARVWFF. CDR3 in DNA: TGCAGTGCTAGAGTATGGTTCTTC.

This CDR3 is CASSSVAGIGTQYF. DNA of the CDR3: TGTGCCAGCAGCTCGGTGGCAGGGATCGGGACCCAGTACTTC. The chain is built from TRBV5-4 and TRBJ2-5, with a weak D call TRBD1 (5 bases). The V end was cut by 3 bases, the J end by 7 bases, with 16 bases between. CDR3 size: 14 residues. CDR1 and CDR2 (germline): SGHNT, YYREEE (reference sequence).

The CDR3 DNA is TGTGCCTGGAGCGACCACCGGACTCCTGTCCCGGGATACAATGAGCAGTTCTTC. Protein product: CAWSDHRTPVPGYNEQFF. V is TRBV30 and J is TRBJ2-1; D is perhaps TRBD2 (5 bases). V shed 3 bases and J shed 4 bases, with 25 bases lying between them. This CDR3 region has 18 residues. Per germline, CDR1 GTSNPN and CDR2 SVGIG (reference sequence).

The rearrangement links TRBV6-1 to TRBJ1-1, with D unclear. The V gene's germline CDR1 is MNHNS and CDR2 SASEGT. Trimming removed 3 bases from V and 1 base from J, with 12 bases in between. This CDR3 is 15 amino acids long. The CDR3 protein is CASSELSAPNTEAFF. CDR3 coding DNA: TGTGCCAGCAGTGAGCTCAGTGCTCCGAACACTGAAGCTTTCTTT.

This chain joins TRBV11-1 and TRBJ2-7; 15 nucleotides line up with TRBD2. The CDR3 spans 15 residues. Trimming at V came to 2 bases and at J to 5 bases, leaving 1 base not matched to a gene. CDR1 is SGHAT and CDR2 is FQDESV in the germline V gene (reference sequence). The CDR3 region has the DNA TGTGCCAGCAGCTTAAGGACTAGCGGGAGGGACGAGCAGTACTTC. This sequence encodes CASSLRTSGRDEQYF.